This T cell receptor (beta chain) was recovered during a study of control samples from healthy donors and cancer patients. The data were produced by immunoSEQ multiplex PCR, yet TCRdb's version contains in-frame clones alone and is incomplete. The data hold about 250,000 clones, with more than 65% observed a single time. There are 19 residues in the CDR3. The germline CDR1 and CDR2 sequences are KGHSH and LQKENI. Between the trimmed V and J ends, which lost 7 bases and 0 bases, there was a span of 25 bases. This clone was picked up one time. Sequenced input: PBMCs. This rearrangement joins TRBV18 to TRBJ1-3; D is possibly TRBD1 (6 bases). The receptor comes from an older woman with lung cancer. DNA of the CDR3: TGTGCCAGCTTCCACCCTCTCGGAGGGGGATCGAGCTCTGGAAACACCATATATTTT. Its translation is CASFHPLGGGSSSGNTIYF.